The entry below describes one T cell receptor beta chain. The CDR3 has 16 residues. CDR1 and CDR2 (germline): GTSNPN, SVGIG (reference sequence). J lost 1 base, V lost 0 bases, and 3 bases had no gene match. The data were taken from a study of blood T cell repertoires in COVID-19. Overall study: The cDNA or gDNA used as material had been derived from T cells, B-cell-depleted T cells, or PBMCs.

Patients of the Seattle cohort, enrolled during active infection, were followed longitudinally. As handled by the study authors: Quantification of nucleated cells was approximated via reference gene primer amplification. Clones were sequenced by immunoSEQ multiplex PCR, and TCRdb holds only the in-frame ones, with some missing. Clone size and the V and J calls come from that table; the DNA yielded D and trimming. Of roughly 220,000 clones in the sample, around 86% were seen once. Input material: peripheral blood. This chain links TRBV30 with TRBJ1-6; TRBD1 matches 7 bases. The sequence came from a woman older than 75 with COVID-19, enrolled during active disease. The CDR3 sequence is CAWSVPGGSYNSPLHF. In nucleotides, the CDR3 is TGTGCCTGGAGTGTACCAGGGGGTTCCTATAATTCACCCCTCCACTTT.